The 22 T cell receptor beta chains reported below all come from one sample, sequenced in a study of blood T cells in healthy people across ages. A second roughly 7 to 12 cycle PCR used barcoded and J-beta primers. MiXCR was run by TCRdb on the 5' RACE reads, yielding one entry per CDR3 protein. The data hold hundreds of thousands of distinct CDR3 sequences, with about 56% observed a single time. The sample comprised blood. The origin of the receptors is a middle-aged man in good health.

The rearrangement joins TRBV5-6 to TRBJ1-1; possibly TRBD1 for D (5 bases). Deletions cut 4 bases from V and 3 bases from J, with 16 bases between. Per germline, CDR1 SGHDT and CDR2 YYEEEE. The CDR3 consists of 15 residues. The DNA of the CDR3 is TGTGCCAGCAGCCCCACCTTTGGGGGATACACTGAAGCTTTCTTT. This gives the protein CASSPTFGGYTEAFF.

In this sample, this clonotype turned up a few times. This rearrangement joins TRBV7-2 to TRBJ2-3; D may match TRBD1 or TRBD2 (5 bases each). CDR3 size: 16 residues. Germline CDR1 and CDR2: SGHTA and FQGNSA. Trimming took 5 bases from V and 0 from J, leaving 15 bases between them. The CDR3 nucleotides read TGTGCCAGCAGCCGGGACCCCAACCCTAGCACAGATACGCAGTATTTT. Amino acid sequence: CASSRDPNPSTDTQYF.

This chain uses TRBV7-2 with TRBJ1-5; TRBD1 is a possible D gene (6 bases). The germline V and J ends were trimmed by 5 bases and 6 bases, with 17 bases remaining between them. CDR1 SGHTA and CDR2 FQGNSA come from the germline V gene. The CDR3 has 15 residues. CDR3 residues: CASSQATGMGQPQHF. The DNA for the CDR3 is TGTGCCAGCAGCCAAGCGACAGGTATGGGTCAGCCCCAGCATTTT.

Many counts were recorded for this clonotype. The rearrangement links TRBV9 to TRBJ1-1; no clear D gene. The V end lost 4 bases, the J end lost 8 bases, and 15 bases lay between the germline ends. This CDR3 has 13 amino acids. From germline, CDR1 is SGDLS and CDR2 YYNGEE. The chain's CDR3 is CASSSRPSLEAFF. CDR3 sequence (DNA): TGTGCCAGCAGCTCCCGTCCTTCCCTAGAAGCTTTCTTT.

V gene TRBV21-1 combines with J gene TRBJ2-5. Near its end, the DNA agrees better with TRBJ2-7, so the J call may be wrong. TRBV21-1 is flagged as a pseudogene. This CDR3 comprises 11 residues. CDR3 in DNA: TGTGCCAGCAGCAAACTGGTCGAGCAGTACTTC. This sequence encodes CASSKLVEQYF.

This clonotype was observed once. The chain uses TRBV27 and TRBJ2-1; 7 nucleotides line up with TRBD2. The trim removed 6 bases at V and 6 bases at J, leaving 17 bases unmatched. Germline values: CDR1 MNHEY, CDR2 SMNVEV (reference sequence). There are 17 residues in the CDR3. CDR3 nucleotide sequence: TGTGCCAGCAGCAAAGTGACCGTCGGGACTAACCCCAATGAGCAGTTCTTC. It specifies CASSKVTVGTNPNEQFF.

The chain recombines TRBV29-1 with TRBJ2-3, with D possibly being TRBD1 or TRBD2 (7 bases each). From germline, CDR1 is SQVTM and CDR2 ANQGSEA. Trimming took 5 bases from V and 6 from J, leaving 15 bases between them. The CDR3 consists of 13 residues. The CDR3 nucleotides read TGCAGCGTTTTTGGCAGGGGGGGGGATACGCAGTATTTT. Its translation is CSVFGRGGDTQYF.

V is TRBV7-8 and J is TRBJ2-7, with TRBD2 as a possible D gene (5 bases). V was pared by 5 bases and J by 0 bases, with 11 bases between. This CDR3 comprises 14 residues. The germline gives CDR1 SGHVS, CDR2 FQNEAQ. The CDR3: CASSRGQPSYEQYF. In nucleotides, the CDR3 is TGTGCCAGCAGCCGAGGGCAGCCCTCCTACGAGCAGTACTTC.

The chain carries TRBV20-1 and TRBJ2-7; D is possibly TRBD1 or TRBD2 (9 bases each). Germline V gene sequence: CDR1 DFQATT, CDR2 SNEGSKA (reference sequence). The CDR3 consists of 20 residues. CDR3 bases: TGCAGGGGACAGGGACTAGCAGTAGGCCCCCGGCATGGGAGCTCCTACGAGCAGTACTTC. Its protein is CRGQGLAVGPRHGSSYEQYF.

J is TRBJ2-2 and V is TRBV29-1; D tentatively fits TRBD1 or TRBD2 (5 bases each). There are 14 residues in the CDR3. V gave up 2 bases and J gave up 0 bases, with 7 bases separating them. The germline CDR1 and CDR2 sequences are SQVTM and ANQGSEA. CDR3 sequence: CSVERGANTGELFF. CDR3 in DNA: TGCAGCGTTGAAAGAGGGGCGAACACCGGGGAGCTGTTTTTT.

The V call is TRBV29-1, the J call TRBJ2-1; possible D gene TRBD2, 6 bases. CDR1 is SQVTM and CDR2 is ANQGSEA in the germline V gene. The CDR3 runs 16 residues. Trimming took 0 bases from V and 3 from J, leaving 15 bases between them. The CDR3 nucleotides are TGCAGCGTTGAAGAAGGAGGGGAGACGCTCTACAATGAGCAGTTCTTC. It encodes CSVEEGGETLYNEQFF.

The chain uses TRBV14 and TRBJ1-2, with TRBD1 identical over 8 bases. Losses at the gene ends were 0 bases for V and 6 bases for J; bases not matched to a gene: 9. Germline lookup yields CDR1 SGHDN and CDR2 FVKESK. This CDR3 is built from 16 residues. The CDR3 reads CASSQDQGAQENGYTF. The CDR3 bases are TGTGCCAGCAGCCAAGATCAGGGGGCGCAGGAGAATGGCTACACCTTC.

The V call is TRBV10-3, the J call TRBJ2-5, with 10 bases fitting TRBD1. After removal of 6 bases from V and 5 bases from J, the junction contained 6 bases not matched to a gene. CDR1 is ENHRY, CDR2 SYGVKD, per germline. The CDR3 contains 14 residues. The CDR3 is CAIRAGTGEETQYF. The CDR3 bases are TGTGCCATCAGAGCCGGGACAGGGGAGGAGACCCAGTACTTC.

The sample holds a few counts of this clonotype. V usage is TRBV11-2 and J usage is TRBJ1-2; 8 positions match TRBD1. With 2 bases clipped from V and 0 bases from J, the junction kept 8 bases outside the gene matches. Germline CDR1 is SGHAT and CDR2 is FQNNGV. The CDR3 covers 17 residues. The CDR3 reads CASSLNPGGIANYGYTF. In nucleotides, the CDR3 is TGTGCCAGCAGCTTAAACCCAGGGGGCATAGCTAACTATGGCTACACCTTC.

Only a few counts were recorded for this clonotype. V and J are TRBV3-1 and TRBJ2-5, with 7 nucleotides matching TRBD1. Trimming removed 4 bases from V and 7 bases from J; junction bases left unmatched: 9. Germline-derived CDR1 and CDR2 are LGHDT and YNNKEL (reference sequence). The CDR3 runs 14 residues. For the CDR3, the DNA is TGTGCCAGCAGCCCTCGGACAGGTCGGGGGACCCAGTACTTC. It encodes CASSPRTGRGTQYF.

The rearrangement joins TRBV20-1 to TRBJ1-5; a possible D gene is TRBD1 (5 bases). Germline V gives CDR1 DFQATT, CDR2 SNEGSKA (reference sequence). V lost 0 bases, J lost 4 bases, and 13 bases lay in between. CDR3 size: 15 residues. CDR3 amino acids: CSARDYRGENQPQHF. The CDR3 nucleotides are TGCAGTGCTAGAGATTACCGAGGGGAGAATCAGCCCCAGCATTTT.

The V gene is TRBV6-6, the J gene TRBJ2-6; D unresolved. Germline assignment: CDR1 MNHNY and CDR2 SVGAGI (reference sequence). V lost 5 bases to trimming and J lost 2 bases, with 4 bases between them. The CDR3 contains 13 residues. The CDR3 DNA sequence: TGTGCCAGCAGTACCCCTGGGGCCAACGTCCTGACTTTC. Translation: CASSTPGANVLTF.

For this clonotype: A read error may account for a junction end that differs from germline. V and J are TRBV6-5 and TRBJ1-4; 9 positions match TRBD1. The CDR3 spans 15 residues. Germline V gene sequence: CDR1 MNHEY, CDR2 SVGAGI. The CDR3 DNA is TGTGCCAGCACCGAAGGACAGGGGCTGTTTGGAAAACCGTTTTTT. Translating it yields CASTEGQGLFGKPFF.

This clonotype was found a few times. The J gene is TRBJ2-3, the V gene TRBV4-2, with 12 bases matching TRBD2. Per germline, CDR1 LGHNA and CDR2 YNFKEQ. CDR3 length equals 16 residues. J gave up 6 bases and V 5 bases, and 9 bases lay outside the gene matches. In DNA, the CDR3 is TGTGCCAGCAGCAGAGCTAGCGGGGGGGCCGAGGATACGCAGTATTTT. Translation gives CASSRASGGAEDTQYF.

This chain connects TRBV6-5 to TRBJ1-6; D call uncertain. The germline CDR1 and CDR2 sequences are MNHEY and SVGAGI. CDR3 length: 11 residues. Trimming left V 8 bases short and J 8 bases short, with 7 bases between. CDR3 region: CASGPYSPLHF. CDR3 bases: TGTGCCAGCGGGCCTTATTCACCCCTCCACTTT.

This clonotype was recorded once. J is TRBJ1-5 and V is TRBV6-2 or TRBV6-3; a possible D gene is TRBD1 (6 bases). Trimming stripped 0 bases from V and 4 bases from J, with 13 bases between. Germline V lookup: CDR1 MNHEY, CDR2 SVGEGT. CDR3 length equals 16 residues. The chain's CDR3 is CASSYSGGAVNQPQHF. The CDR3 region has the DNA TGTGCCAGCAGTTACTCGGGGGGGGCGGTAAATCAGCCCCAGCATTTT.

This chain links TRBV9 with TRBJ2-3; TRBD2 might be the D (6 bases). The CDR3 is 16 amino acids. Between the trimmed V and J ends, which lost 1 base and 4 bases, there was a span of 16 bases. The germline V gene has CDR1 SGDLS and CDR2 YYNGEE. CDR3 loop: CASSVKTGEIADTQYF. The CDR3 nucleotides are TGTGCCAGCAGCGTAAAAACGGGGGAAATCGCAGATACGCAGTATTTT.